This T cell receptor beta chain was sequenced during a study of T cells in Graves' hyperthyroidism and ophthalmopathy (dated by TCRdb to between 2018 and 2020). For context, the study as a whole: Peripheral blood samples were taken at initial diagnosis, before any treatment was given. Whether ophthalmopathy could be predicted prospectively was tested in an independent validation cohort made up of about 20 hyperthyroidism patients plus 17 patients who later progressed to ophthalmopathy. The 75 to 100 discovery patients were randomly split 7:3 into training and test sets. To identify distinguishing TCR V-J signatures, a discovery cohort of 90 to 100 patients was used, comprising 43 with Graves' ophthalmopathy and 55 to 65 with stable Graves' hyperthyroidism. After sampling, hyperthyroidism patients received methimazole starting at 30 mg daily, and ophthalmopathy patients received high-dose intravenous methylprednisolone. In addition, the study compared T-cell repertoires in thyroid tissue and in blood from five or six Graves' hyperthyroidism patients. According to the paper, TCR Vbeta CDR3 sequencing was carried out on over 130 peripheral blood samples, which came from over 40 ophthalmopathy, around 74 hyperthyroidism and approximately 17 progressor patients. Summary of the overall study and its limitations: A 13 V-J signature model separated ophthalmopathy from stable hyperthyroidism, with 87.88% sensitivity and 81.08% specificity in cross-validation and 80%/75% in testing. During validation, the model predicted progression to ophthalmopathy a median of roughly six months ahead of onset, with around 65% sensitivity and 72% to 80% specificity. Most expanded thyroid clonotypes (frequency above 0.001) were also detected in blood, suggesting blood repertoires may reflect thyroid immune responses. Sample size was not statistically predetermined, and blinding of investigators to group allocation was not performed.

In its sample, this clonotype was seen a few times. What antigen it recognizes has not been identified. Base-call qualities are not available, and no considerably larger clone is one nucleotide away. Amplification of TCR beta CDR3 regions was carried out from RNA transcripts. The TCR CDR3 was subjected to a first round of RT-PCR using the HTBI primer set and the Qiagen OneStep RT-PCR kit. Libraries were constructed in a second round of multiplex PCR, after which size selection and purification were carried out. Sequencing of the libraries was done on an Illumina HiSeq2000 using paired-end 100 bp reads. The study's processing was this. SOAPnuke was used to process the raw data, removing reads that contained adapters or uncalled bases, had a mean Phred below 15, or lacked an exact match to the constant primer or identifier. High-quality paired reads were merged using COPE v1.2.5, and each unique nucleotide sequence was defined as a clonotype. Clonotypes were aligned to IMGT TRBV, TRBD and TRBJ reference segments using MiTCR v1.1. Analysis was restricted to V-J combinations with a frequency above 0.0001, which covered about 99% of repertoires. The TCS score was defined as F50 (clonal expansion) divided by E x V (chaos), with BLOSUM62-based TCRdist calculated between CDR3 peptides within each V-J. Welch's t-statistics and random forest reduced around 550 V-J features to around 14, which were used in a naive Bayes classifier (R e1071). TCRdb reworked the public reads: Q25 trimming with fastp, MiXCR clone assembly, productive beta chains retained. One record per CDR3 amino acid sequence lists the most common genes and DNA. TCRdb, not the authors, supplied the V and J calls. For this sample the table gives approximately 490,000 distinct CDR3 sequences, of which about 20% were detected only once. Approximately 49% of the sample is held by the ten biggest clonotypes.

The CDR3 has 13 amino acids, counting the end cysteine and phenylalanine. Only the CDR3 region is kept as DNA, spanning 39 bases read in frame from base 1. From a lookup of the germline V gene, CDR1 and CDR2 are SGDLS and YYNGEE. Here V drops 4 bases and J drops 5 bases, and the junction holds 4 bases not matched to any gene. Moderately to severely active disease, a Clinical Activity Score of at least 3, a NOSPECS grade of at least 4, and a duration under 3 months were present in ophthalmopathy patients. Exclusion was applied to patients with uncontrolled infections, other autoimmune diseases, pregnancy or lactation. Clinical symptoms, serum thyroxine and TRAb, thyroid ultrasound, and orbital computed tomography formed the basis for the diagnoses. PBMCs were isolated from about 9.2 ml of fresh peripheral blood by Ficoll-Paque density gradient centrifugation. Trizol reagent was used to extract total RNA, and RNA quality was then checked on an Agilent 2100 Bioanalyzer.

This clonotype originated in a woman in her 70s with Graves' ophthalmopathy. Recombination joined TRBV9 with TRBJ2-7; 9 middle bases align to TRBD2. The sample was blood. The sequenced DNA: TGTGCCAGCAGCTTAGCGGGAGTCCACGAGCAGTACTTC. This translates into CASSLAGVHEQYF. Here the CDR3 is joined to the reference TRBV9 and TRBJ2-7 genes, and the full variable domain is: DSGVTQTPKHLITATGQRVTLRCSPRSGDLSVYWYQQSLDQGLQFLIQYYNGEERAKGNILERFSAQQFPDLHSELNLSSLELGDSALYFCASSLAGVHEQYFGPGTRLTVT.